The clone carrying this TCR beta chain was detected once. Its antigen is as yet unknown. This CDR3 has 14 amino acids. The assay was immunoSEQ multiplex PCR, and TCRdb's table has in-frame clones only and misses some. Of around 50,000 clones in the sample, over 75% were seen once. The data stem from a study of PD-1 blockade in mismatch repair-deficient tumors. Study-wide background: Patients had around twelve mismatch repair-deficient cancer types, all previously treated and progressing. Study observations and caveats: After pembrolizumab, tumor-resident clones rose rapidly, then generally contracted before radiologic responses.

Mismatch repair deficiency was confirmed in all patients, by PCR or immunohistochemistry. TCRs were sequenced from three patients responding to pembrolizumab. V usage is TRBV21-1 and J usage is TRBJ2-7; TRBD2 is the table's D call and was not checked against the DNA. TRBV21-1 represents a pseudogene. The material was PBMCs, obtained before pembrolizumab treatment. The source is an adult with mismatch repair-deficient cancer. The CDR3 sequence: CASSKAGGTYEQYF. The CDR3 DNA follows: TGTGCCAGCAGCAAAGCCGGGGGGACCTACGAGCAGTACTTC.